The rows below give T cell receptor beta chains drawn from one sample of a study of blood T cell repertoires in COVID-19. Profiling relied on immunoSEQ multiplex PCR, and the TCRdb table lists in-frame clones only, not all of them. The sample shows 200,000 or so clones, roughly 79% of them seen only once. Sequencing was done on a sample of peripheral blood. These receptors all stem from a human donor with acute or convalescent COVID-19. The donor label of this sample is uncertain. Both conserved end residues are part of each CDR3. Fields, in order: J gene, V gene, D gene, clone size, CDR3 protein, CDR3 DNA. D genes are given only for firm matches. Expanded clones are given a class, and other clones once, few, many or no size at all.

>TRBJ1-1|TRBV7-9|TRBD1|NA
CASSPDREAFF
TGTGCCAGCAGCCCGGACAGGGAAGCTTTCTTT
>TRBJ1-1|TRBV13|NA|NA
CASRSRGASTEAFF
TGTGCCAGCAGATCCCGGGGGGCAAGTACTGAAGCTTTCTTT
>TRBJ2-1|TRBV27|TRBD2|NA
CASRTGSGRGENEQFF
TGTGCCAGCAGGACGGGTAGCGGGAGGGGGGAAAATGAGCAGTTCTTC
>TRBJ2-3|TRBV21-1|NA|NA
CASSKGFVGKGGQGTDTQYF
TGTGCCAGCAGCAAAGGTTTCGTAGGGAAAGGGGGACAGGGCACAGATACGCAGTATTTT
>TRBJ2-7|TRBV15|NA|NA
CATSRDRDEQYF
TGTGCCACCAGCAGAGATCGAGACGAGCAGTACTTC
>TRBJ1-3|TRBV25-1|NA|few
CASSDRGGNTIYF
TGTGCCAGCAGTGACAGGGGTGGAAACACCATATATTTT
>TRBJ2-3|TRBV5-4|NA|NA
CASSPGISGTDTQYF
TGTGCCAGCAGCCCGGGGATATCCGGCACAGATACGCAGTATTTT
>TRBJ2-1|TRBV27|NA|NA
CASSILGVGNEQFF
TGTGCCAGCAGTATTCTAGGGGTTGGGAATGAGCAGTTCTTC
>TRBJ2-3|TRBV30|TRBD2|once
CAARASGREGGTDTQYF
TGTGCCGCGAGGGCTAGCGGGAGAGAAGGGGGCACAGATACGCAGTATTTT
>TRBJ2-3|TRBV7-3|TRBD2|NA
CASSPPRASGDTDTQYF
TGTGCCAGCAGCCCCCCCCGGGCTAGCGGGGACACAGATACGCAGTATTTT
>TRBJ1-5|TRBV19|NA|NA
CASRVDSNSNQPQHF
TGTGCCAGTAGGGTAGACAGTAATAGCAATCAGCCCCAGCATTTT
>TRBJ1-6|TRBV6-6|NA|NA
CASKDSDNSPLHF
TGTGCCAGCAAAGACAGTGATAATTCACCCCTCCACTTT
>TRBJ2-2|TRBV2|TRBD1|many
CASRGQGAIGELFF
TGTGCCAGTAGGGGGCAGGGGGCTATCGGGGAGCTGTTTTTT
>TRBJ1-6|TRBV5-1|NA|NA
CASSLVEGLNNSPLHF
TGCGCCAGCAGCTTGGTTGAGGGTCTGAATAATTCACCCCTCCACTTT
>TRBJ1-5|TRBV30|NA|NA
CAWSVIGGSNQPQHF
TGTGCCTGGAGTGTAATCGGGGGAAGCAATCAGCCCCAGCATTTT
>TRBJ1-2|TRBV28|NA|NA
CASSLGRDTYGYTF
TGTGCCAGCAGTTTAGGGCGGGATACCTATGGCTACACCTTC
>TRBJ1-2|TRBV6-5|NA|NA
CASSNGLQGYTF
TGTGCCAGCAGCAATGGATTACAGGGCTACACCTTC
>TRBJ1-6|TRBV18|NA|NA
CASSPWSSYNSPLHF
TGTGCCAGCTCACCCTGGAGCTCCTATAATTCACCCCTCCACTTT
>TRBJ1-2|TRBV4-1|NA|NA
CASSQAGAGGYTF
TGCGCCAGCAGCCAAGCAGGGGCTGGTGGCTACACCTTC
>TRBJ1-5|TRBV12-2|NA|once
CASRLEWSQGYSNQPQHF
TGTGCAAGTCGCTTAGAGTGGTCTCAGGGATATAGCAATCAGCCCCAGCATTTT
>TRBJ2-2|TRBV10-1|NA|NA
CASSESRVSPGELFF
TGCGCCAGCAGTGAGTCCCGGGTTTCGCCCGGGGAGCTGTTTTTT
>TRBJ1-1|TRBV5-1|NA|NA
CASSSSGQTFTEAFF
TGCGCCAGCAGCTCCTCCGGACAAACTTTTACTGAAGCTTTCTTT
>TRBJ1-1|TRBV28|NA|few
CASSLRVPPEAFF
TGTGCCAGCAGTTTGCGCGTTCCTCCTGAAGCTTTCTTT
>TRBJ2-1|TRBV6-6|NA|NA
CASSPRWSSSYNEQFF
TGTGCCAGCAGCCCCCGTTGGTCGAGCTCCTACAATGAGCAGTTCTTC
>TRBJ2-5|TRBV6-2/TRBV6-3|TRBD2|NA
CASTPLGLAGEGQETQYF
TGTGCCAGCACCCCCCTGGGACTAGCGGGAGAGGGCCAAGAGACCCAGTACTTC
>TRBJ2-7|TRBV6-5|NA|NA
CASSSSGRAREYF
TGTGCCAGCAGTTCCTCAGGACGGGCCAGGGAGTACTTC
>TRBJ1-6|TRBV7-3|NA|NA
CASSLTHGNSPLHF
TGTGCCAGCAGCTTAACCCACGGTAATTCACCCCTCCACTTT
>TRBJ2-2|TRBV5-1|TRBD1|NA
CASSPGTGNTGELFF
TGCGCCAGCAGCCCCGGGACAGGGAACACCGGGGAGCTGTTTTTT
>TRBJ2-5|TRBV29-1|TRBD1|NA
CSVDVTGNGETQYF
TGCAGCGTTGACGTGACAGGGAACGGAGAGACCCAGTACTTC
>TRBJ2-2|TRBV28|TRBD1|NA
CASRPRTGHTGELFF
TGTGCCAGCAGGCCCAGGACAGGGCACACCGGGGAGCTGTTTTTT
>TRBJ1-4|TRBV10-1|TRBD1|NA
CASRRTGGSEKLFF
TGCGCCAGCAGGAGGACAGGGGGAAGTGAAAAACTGTTTTTT
>TRBJ1-2|TRBV27|NA|NA
CASSPGYGYTF
TGTGCCAGCAGTCCAGGGTACGGCTACACCTTC
>TRBJ2-7|TRBV6-4|TRBD2|NA
CASSAGSGGSLYF
TGTGCCAGCAGTGCCGGAAGCGGGGGCAGCCTCTACTTC
>TRBJ1-3|TRBV28|NA|NA
CASSSHQGNTIYF
TGTGCCAGCAGTTCCCATCAGGGAAACACCATATATTTT
>TRBJ2-7|TRBV30|TRBD2|NA
CAWSVWGGRDEQYF
TGTGCCTGGAGTGTATGGGGGGGGAGGGACGAGCAGTACTTC
>TRBJ2-1|TRBV9|TRBD2|NA
CASKRGAGGFEQFF
TGTGCCAGCAAGCGAGGAGCGGGAGGGTTTGAGCAGTTCTTC
>TRBJ2-1|TRBV5-1|TRBD1|NA
CATQIGQGSNEQFF
TGCGCCACCCAGATAGGACAGGGTTCCAATGAGCAGTTCTTC
>TRBJ2-5|TRBV24-1|TRBD2|NA
CATSDPKREGLETQYF
TGTGCCACCAGTGATCCCAAGCGGGAGGGTCTGGAGACCCAGTACTTC
>TRBJ2-3|TRBV5-1|NA|few
CASSLVSGASTDTQYF
TGCGCCAGCAGCTTGGTTAGCGGAGCTAGCACAGATACGCAGTATTTT
>TRBJ1-2|TRBV27|TRBD1|NA
CASSTRTGAGYTF
TGTGCCAGCAGTACTAGGACAGGGGCGGGCTACACCTTC
>TRBJ2-3|TRBV9|TRBD2|NA
CASSPFLPGRDTQYF
TGTGCCAGCAGCCCTTTTCTCCCCGGGAGGGATACGCAGTATTTT
>TRBJ2-7|TRBV7-2|NA|NA
CASSLDYRAYEQYF
TGTGCCAGCAGCTTAGATTACAGAGCCTACGAGCAGTACTTC
>TRBJ1-1|TRBV29-1|TRBD1|NA
CSVERTGGGTEAFF
TGCAGCGTTGAACGGACAGGGGGAGGGACTGAAGCTTTCTTT